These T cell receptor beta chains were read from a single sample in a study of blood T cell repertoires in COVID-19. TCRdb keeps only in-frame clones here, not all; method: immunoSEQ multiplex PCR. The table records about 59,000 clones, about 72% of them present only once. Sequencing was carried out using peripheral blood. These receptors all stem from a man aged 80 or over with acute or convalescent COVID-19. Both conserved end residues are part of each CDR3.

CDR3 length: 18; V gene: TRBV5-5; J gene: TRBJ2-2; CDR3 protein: CASSLMGTVHSNTGELFF
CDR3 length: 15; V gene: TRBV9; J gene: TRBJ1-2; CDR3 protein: CASSVALTGDYGYTF
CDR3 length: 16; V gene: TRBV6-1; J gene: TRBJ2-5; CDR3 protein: CASSEARRTGWLTQYF
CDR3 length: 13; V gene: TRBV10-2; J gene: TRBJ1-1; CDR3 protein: CASRGGDGPEAFF
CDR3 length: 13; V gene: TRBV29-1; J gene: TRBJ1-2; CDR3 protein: CSVDAQTSYGYTF
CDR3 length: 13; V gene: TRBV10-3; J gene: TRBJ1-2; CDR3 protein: CAISSRTGGGYTF
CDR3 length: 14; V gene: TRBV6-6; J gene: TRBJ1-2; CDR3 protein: CASSYAGQGYGYTF
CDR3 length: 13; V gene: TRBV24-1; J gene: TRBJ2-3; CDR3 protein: CATSAPGKDTQYF
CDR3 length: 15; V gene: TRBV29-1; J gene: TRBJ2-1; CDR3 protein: CSVDGEDRGDNEQFF
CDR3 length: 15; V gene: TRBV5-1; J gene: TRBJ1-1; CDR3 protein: CASVGQGGASTEAFF
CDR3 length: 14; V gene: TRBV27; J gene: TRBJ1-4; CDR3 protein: CASSDQGRGEKLFF
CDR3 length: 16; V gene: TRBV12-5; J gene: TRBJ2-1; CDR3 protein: CASGLAGGSGYNEQFF
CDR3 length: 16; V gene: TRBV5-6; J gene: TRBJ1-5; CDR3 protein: CASSLGGRGRGQPQHF
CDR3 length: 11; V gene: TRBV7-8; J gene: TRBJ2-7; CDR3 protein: CASQLRGEQYF
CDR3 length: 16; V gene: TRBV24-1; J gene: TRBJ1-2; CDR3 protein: CATSDPRSGVPYGYTF
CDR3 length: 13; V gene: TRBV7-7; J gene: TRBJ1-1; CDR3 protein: CASSATLNTEAFF
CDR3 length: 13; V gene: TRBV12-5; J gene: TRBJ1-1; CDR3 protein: CASGTGENTEAFF
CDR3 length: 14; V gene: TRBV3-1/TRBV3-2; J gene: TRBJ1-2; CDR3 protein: CASSQGTRNYGYTF
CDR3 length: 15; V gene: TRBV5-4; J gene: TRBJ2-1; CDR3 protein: CASSLGLAGGYEQFF
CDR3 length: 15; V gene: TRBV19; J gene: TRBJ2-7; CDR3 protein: CASSMTGQGSYEQYF
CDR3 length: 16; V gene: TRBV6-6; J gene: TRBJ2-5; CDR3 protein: CASSYSGTLRGETQYF
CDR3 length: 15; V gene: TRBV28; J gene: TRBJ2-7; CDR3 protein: CASSFYDRARDEQYF
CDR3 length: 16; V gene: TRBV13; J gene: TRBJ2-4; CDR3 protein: CASSLAGQLAKNIQYF
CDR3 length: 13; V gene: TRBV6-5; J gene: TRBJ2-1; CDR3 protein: CASSLDSNNEQFF
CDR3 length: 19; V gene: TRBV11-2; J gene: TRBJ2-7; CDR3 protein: CASSPLGRRGTGSSYEQYF
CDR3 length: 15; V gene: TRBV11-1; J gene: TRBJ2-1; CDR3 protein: CASSLDYTYYNEQFF
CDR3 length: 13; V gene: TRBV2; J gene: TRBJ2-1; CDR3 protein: CASRTLGVSQQFF
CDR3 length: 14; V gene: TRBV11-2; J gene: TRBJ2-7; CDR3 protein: CASSPFIGGPVQYF
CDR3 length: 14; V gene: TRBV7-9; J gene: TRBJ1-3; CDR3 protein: CASSLTGVGYTIYF
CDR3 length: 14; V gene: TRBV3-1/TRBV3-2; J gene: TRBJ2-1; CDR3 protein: CASSPPVSGSLRFF
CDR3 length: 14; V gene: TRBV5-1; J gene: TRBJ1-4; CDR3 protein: CASSLAGQNEKLFF
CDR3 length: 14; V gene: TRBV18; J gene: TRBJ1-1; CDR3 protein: CASSPIQKNTEAFF
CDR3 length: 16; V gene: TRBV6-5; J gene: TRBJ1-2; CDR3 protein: CASSYSSGAGGYGYTF
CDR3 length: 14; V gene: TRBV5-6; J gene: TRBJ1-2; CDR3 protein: CASSRGQLNYGYTF
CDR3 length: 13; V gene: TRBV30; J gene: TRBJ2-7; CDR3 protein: CALRPGTGGRQYF
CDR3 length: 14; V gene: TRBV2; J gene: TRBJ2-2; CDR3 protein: CASSEIQGAGELFF
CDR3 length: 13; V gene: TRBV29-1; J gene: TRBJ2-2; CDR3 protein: CSVYTGYTGELFF
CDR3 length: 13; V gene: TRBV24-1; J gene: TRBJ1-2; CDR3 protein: CATSGRTAYGYTF
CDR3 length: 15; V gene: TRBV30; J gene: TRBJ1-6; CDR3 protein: CAWSVRAVGGSPLHF
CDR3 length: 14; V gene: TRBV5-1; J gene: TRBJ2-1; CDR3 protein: CASSSGLDYNEQFF
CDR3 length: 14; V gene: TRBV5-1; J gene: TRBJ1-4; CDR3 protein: CASSSGTGLEKLFF
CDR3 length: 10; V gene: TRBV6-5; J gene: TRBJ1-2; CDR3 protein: CASSSPLLAF
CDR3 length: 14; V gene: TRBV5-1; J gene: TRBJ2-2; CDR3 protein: CASMSGQNTGELFF
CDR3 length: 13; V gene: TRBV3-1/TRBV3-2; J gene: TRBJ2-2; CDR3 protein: CASSLKLDRELFF
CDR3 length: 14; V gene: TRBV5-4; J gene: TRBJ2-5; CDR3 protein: CASSLIAGDETQYF
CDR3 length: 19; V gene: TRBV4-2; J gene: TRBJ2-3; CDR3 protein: CASSQELAGVLTRTDTQYF
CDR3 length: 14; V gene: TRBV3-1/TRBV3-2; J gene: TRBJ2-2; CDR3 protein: CASRRGRNTGELFF
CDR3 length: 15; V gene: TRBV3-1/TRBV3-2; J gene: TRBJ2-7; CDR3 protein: CASRKGQGVTYEQYF
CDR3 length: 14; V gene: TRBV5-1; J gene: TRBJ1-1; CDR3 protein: CASSWGQGLTEAFF
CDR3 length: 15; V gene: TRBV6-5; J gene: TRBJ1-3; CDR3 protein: CASNGVAGSGNTIYF
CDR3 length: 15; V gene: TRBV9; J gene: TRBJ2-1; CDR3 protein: CASSSTGFGLSEQFF
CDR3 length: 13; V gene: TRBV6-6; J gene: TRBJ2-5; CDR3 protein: CASSYGRQETQYF
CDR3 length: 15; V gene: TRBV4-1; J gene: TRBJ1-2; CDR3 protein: CASSQTGTTNYGYTF
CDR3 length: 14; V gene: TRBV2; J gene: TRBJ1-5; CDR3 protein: CASSEQGLNQPQHF
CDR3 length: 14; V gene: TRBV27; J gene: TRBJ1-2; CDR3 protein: CASSFGGGYNGYTF
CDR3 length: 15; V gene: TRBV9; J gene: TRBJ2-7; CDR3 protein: CASSPTTAGVHEQYF
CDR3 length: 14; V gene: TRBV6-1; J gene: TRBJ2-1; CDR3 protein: CASSETGRYNEQFF
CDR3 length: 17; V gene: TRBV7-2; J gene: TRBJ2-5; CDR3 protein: CASSLGLAGGGQETQYF
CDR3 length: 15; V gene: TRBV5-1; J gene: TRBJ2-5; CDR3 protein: CASSWLTGGRETQYF
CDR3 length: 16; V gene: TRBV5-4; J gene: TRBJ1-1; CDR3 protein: CASSPGARGTARAAFF